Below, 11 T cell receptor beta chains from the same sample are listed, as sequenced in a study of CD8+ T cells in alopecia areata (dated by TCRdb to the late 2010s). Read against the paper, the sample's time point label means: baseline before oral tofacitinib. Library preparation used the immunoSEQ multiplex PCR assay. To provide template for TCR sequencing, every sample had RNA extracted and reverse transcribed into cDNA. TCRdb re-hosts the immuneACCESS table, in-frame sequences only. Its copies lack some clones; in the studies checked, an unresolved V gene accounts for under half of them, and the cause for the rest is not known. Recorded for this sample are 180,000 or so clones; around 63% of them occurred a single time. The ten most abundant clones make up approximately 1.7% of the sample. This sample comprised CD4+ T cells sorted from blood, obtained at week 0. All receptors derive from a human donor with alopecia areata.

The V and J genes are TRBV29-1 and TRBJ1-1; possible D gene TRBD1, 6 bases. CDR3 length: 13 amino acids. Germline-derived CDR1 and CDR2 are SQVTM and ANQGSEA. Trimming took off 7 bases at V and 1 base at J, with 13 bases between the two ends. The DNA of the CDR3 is TGCAGCGGATCAAGGGGGGCGAACACTGAAGCTTTCTTT. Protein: CSGSRGANTEAFF.

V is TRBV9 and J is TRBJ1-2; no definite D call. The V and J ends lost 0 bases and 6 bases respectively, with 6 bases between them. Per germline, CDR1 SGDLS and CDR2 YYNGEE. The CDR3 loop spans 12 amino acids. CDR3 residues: CASSVVGNGYTF. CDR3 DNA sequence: TGTGCCAGCAGCGTAGTAGGGAATGGCTACACCTTC.

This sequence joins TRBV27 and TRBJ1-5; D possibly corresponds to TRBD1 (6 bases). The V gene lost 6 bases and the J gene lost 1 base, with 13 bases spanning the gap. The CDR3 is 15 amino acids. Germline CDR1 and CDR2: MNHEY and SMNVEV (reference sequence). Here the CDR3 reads CASRKWTESNQPQHF. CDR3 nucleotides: TGTGCCAGCAGAAAATGGACAGAAAGCAATCAGCCCCAGCATTTT.

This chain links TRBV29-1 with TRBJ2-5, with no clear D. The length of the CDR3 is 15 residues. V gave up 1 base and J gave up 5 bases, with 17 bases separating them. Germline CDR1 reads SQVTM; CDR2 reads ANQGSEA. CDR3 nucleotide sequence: TGCAGCGTTGAAGGGCGAACCCTTAGTGGGGAGACCCAGTACTTC. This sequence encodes CSVEGRTLSGETQYF.

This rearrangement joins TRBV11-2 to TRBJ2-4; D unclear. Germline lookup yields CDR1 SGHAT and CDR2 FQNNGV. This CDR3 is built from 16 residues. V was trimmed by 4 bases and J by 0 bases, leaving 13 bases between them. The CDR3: CASSSWVSLAKNIQYF. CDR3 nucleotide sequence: TGTGCCAGCAGCTCATGGGTCTCCTTAGCCAAAAACATTCAGTACTTC.

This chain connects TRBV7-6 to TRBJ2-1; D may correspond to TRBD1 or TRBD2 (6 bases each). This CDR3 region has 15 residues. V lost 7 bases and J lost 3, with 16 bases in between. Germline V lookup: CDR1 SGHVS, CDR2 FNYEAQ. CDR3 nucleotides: TGTGCCAGCACCAAGGGGGGAGGCCTCTACAATGAGCAGTTCTTC. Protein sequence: CASTKGGGLYNEQFF.

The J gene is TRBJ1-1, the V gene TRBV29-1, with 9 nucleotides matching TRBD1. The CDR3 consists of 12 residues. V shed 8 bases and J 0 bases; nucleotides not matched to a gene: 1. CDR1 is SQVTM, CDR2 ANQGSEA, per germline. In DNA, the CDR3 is TGCAGCTGGACAGGGGTGAACACTGAAGCTTTCTTT. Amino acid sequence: CSWTGVNTEAFF.

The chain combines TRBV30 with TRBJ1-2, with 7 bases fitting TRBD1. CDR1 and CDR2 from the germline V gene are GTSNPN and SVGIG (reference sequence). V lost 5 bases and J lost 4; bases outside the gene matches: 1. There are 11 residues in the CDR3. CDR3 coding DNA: TGTGCCTGGGGACAGGTCTATGGCTACACCTTC. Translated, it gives CAWGQVYGYTF. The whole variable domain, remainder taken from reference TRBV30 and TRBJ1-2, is SQTIHQWPATLVQPVGSPLSLECTVEGTSNPNLYWYRQAAGRGLQLLFYSVGIGQISSEVPQNLSASRPQDRQFILSSKKLLLSDSGFYLCAWGQVYGYTFGSGTRLTVV.

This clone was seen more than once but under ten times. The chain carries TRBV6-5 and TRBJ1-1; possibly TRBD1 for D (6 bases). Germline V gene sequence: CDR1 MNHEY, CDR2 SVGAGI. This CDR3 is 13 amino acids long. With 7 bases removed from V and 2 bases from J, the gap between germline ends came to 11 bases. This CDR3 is CASTRTDNTEAFF. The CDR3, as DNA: TGTGCCAGCACCCGGACAGATAACACTGAAGCTTTCTTT.

Here the CDR3 reads CASSSGRVGGYTF. The CDR3 nucleotides are TGTGCCAGCAGCTCCGGGAGAGTTGGAGGCTACACCTTC. This chain connects TRBV5-6 to TRBJ1-2; no firm D call. The CDR3 is 13 residues long. Trimming removed 3 bases at V and 8 bases at J, with 14 bases between. From germline, CDR1 is SGHDT and CDR2 YYEEEE.

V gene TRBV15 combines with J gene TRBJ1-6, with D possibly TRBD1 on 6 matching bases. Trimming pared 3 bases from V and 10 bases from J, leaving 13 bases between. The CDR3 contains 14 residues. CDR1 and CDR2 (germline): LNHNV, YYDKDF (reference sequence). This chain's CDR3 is CATSRENRDSPLHF. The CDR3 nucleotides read TGTGCCACCAGCAGGGAAAACAGGGACTCACCCCTCCACTTT. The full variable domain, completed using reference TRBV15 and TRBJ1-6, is DAMVIQNPRYQVTQFGKPVTLSCSQTLNHNVMYWYQQKSSQAPKLLFHYYDKDFNNEADTPDNFQSRRPNTSFCFLDIRSPGLGDTAMYLCATSRENRDSPLHFGNGTRLTVT.